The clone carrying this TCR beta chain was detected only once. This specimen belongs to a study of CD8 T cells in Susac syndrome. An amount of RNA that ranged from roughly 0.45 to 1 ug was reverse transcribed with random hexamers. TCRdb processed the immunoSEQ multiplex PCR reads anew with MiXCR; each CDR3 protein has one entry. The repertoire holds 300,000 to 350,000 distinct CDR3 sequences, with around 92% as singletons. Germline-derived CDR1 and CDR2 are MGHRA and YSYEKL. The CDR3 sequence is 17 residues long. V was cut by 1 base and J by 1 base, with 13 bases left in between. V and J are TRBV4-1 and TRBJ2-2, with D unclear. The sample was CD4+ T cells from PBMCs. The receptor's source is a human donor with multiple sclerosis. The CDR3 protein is CASSQAKLSQNTGELFF. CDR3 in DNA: TGCGCCAGCAGCCAAGCGAAATTGAGCCAGAACACCGGGGAGCTGTTTTTT.